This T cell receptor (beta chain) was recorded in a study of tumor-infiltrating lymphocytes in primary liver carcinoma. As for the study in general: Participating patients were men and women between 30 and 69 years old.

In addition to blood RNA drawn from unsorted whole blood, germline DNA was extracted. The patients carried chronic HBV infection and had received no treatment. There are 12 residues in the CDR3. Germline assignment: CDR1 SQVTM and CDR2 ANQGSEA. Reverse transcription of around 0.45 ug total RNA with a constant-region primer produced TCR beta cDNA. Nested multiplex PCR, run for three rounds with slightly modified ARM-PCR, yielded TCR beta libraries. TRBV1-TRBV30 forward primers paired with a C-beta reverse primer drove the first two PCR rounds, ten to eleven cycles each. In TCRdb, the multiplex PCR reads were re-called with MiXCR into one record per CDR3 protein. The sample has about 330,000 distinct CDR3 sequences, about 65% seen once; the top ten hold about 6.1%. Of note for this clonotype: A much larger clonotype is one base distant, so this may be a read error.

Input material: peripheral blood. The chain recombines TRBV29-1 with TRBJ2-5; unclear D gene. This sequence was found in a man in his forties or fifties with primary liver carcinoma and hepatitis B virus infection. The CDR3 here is CSVEEVSEAQYF. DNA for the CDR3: TGCAGCGTTGAAGAGGTTTCAGAGGCCCAGTACTTC.